One sample yielded the 21 T cell receptor beta chains listed below, sequenced in a study of identical twins. TCRdb recomputed calls from the 5' RACE reads with MiXCR, one row per CDR3 protein. The profile covers roughly 1,500,000 distinct CDR3 sequences, with about 32% appearing a single time and more than 0.25% taken by the ten largest. Sequenced material: cord blood. These receptors were collected from a newborn girl in good health.

This clonotype was counted a few times. V usage is TRBV10-3 and J usage is TRBJ2-1; 12 bases agree with TRBD2. The V gene end was trimmed by 4 bases and the J gene end by 5 bases; junction bases not matched to a gene: 3. CDR1 ENHRY and CDR2 SYGVKD come from the germline V gene. This CDR3 has 15 residues. CDR3 protein: CAISGTSGVNNEQFF. The CDR3 bases are TGTGCCATCAGTGGGACTAGCGGGGTGAACAATGAGCAGTTCTTC.

This clonotype was seen only a few times. This sequence joins TRBV6-6 and TRBJ2-3; 12 bases are shared with TRBD2. V shed 3 bases and J 0 bases; nucleotides not matched to a gene: 4. The CDR3 sequence is 17 residues long. Germline CDR1 is MNHNY and CDR2 is SVGAGI (reference sequence). The CDR3 sequence: CASSYNLAGGSTDTQYF. The DNA for the CDR3 is TGTGCCAGCAGTTATAACCTAGCGGGGGGGAGCACAGATACGCAGTATTTT.

This clonotype showed up just a few times. The chain links TRBV27 to TRBJ1-1; D gene ambiguous. Germline CDR1 reads MNHEY; CDR2 reads SMNVEV (reference sequence). With 2 bases removed from V and 3 bases from J, the gap between germline ends came to 13 bases. The CDR3 is made up of 15 amino acids. The CDR3: CASSLIYSAYTEAFF. The CDR3 coding sequence is TGTGCCAGCAGTTTAATTTACTCGGCTTACACTGAAGCTTTCTTT.

This clonotype was counted ten times or more. The genes are TRBV14 and TRBJ1-2, with TRBD1 as a possible D gene (5 bases). CDR3 length equals 12 residues. V lost 11 bases, J lost 0 bases, and 10 bases lay in between. CDR1 is SGHDN, CDR2 FVKESK, per germline. The CDR3 nucleotides are TGTGCCGCAGGGCCAACTAACTATGGCTACACCTTC. Amino acids: CAAGPTNYGYTF.

This clonotype appeared a single time. CDR3 in DNA: TGTGCCAGTACCGGGACAGGGGCAGAGACCCAGTACTTC. Protein sequence: CASTGTGAETQYF. J is TRBJ2-7 and V is TRBV19; 10 nucleotides agree with TRBD1. The J call could be wrong; TRBJ2-5 is a better fit for the DNA end. Germline V gives CDR1 LNHDA, CDR2 SQIVND (reference sequence). The CDR3 has 13 residues.

The V call is TRBV6-2 or TRBV6-3, the J call TRBJ2-7; D uncertain. CDR1 and CDR2 (germline): MNHEY, SVGEGT. The CDR3 runs to 12 residues. Trimming shortened V by 0 bases and J by 12 bases, and 12 bases separated the two germline ends. CDR3 bases: TGTGCCAGCAGTTACTCGATGGATAGCCGGTACTTC. Its translation: CASSYSMDSRYF.

This clonotype was counted between two and nine times. The V gene is TRBV20-1, the J gene TRBJ1-5; possible D gene TRBD1, 6 bases. The V and J ends lost 5 bases and 3 bases respectively, with 20 bases between them. CDR3 length: 16 amino acids. Germline V CDR1 and CDR2: DFQATT, SNEGSKA (reference sequence). CDR3 sequence reads: CSASTFLDRDNQPQHF. CDR3 DNA: TGCAGTGCTTCCACGTTCCTGGACAGAGACAATCAGCCCCAGCATTTT.

This clonotype has a handful of counts. The chain joins TRBV20-1 to TRBJ2-7, with 8 positions matching TRBD1. The J call may be in error: the DNA end matches TRBJ2-5 better. This CDR3 is 17 amino acids long. Germline CDR1 DFQATT, CDR2 SNEGSKA (reference sequence). The CDR3, as DNA: TGCAGTGCTAGAGATGGGTCTAAGGACAGGGCTAAAGAGACCCAGTACTTC. Protein sequence: CSARDGSKDRAKETQYF.

This clonotype was observed a handful of times. The chain recombines TRBV6-5 with TRBJ2-3; 11 bases line up with TRBD2. V dropped 2 bases and J dropped 5; count of bases not matched to a gene: 6. Germline lookup yields CDR1 MNHEY and CDR2 SVGAGI. CDR3 size: 16 residues. The chain's CDR3 is CASSYTSGSGGDTQYF. The CDR3 DNA reads TGTGCCAGCAGTTACACTAGCGGGAGTGGGGGAGATACGCAGTATTTT.

There are many counts of this clonotype. V is TRBV10-3 and J is TRBJ2-3; the D is unclear. The CDR3 runs 16 residues. V was cut by 2 bases and J by 0 bases, with 12 bases left in between. Germline CDR1 reads ENHRY; CDR2 reads SYGVKD. The CDR3 nucleotides are TGTGCCATCAGTGAGCCCGGTGTTCCTAGCACAGATACGCAGTATTTT. Translated, it gives CAISEPGVPSTDTQYF.

The rearrangement joins TRBV5-6 to TRBJ2-7; 7 nucleotides align to TRBD2. This CDR3 region has 15 residues. From germline, CDR1 is SGHDT and CDR2 YYEEEE. V lost 3 bases to trimming and J lost 2 bases; unmatched junction nucleotides: 8. Here the CDR3 DNA reads TGTGCCAGCAGCTGGGGGACTATTGGCGCCTACGAGCAGTACTTC. It translates to CASSWGTIGAYEQYF.

The DNA of the CDR3 is TGCAGTGCTAGTTCCTGGCTAGGTGTGGGAATCTTGAACACTGAAGCTTTCTTT. Translating gives CSASSWLGVGILNTEAFF. The J gene is TRBJ1-1, the V gene TRBV20-1; unclear D gene. V lost 3 bases to trimming and J lost 0 bases, with 23 bases between them. The CDR3 length is 18 residues. Germline values: CDR1 DFQATT, CDR2 SNEGSKA (reference sequence).

The rearrangement joins TRBV12-3 or TRBV12-4 to TRBJ2-1; D is uncertain. CDR3 length: 13 residues. V was cut by 3 bases and J by 6 bases, with 9 bases left in between. The CDR3 region is CASSFWGSNEQFF. The CDR3 nucleotides are TGTGCCAGCAGTTTCTGGGGAAGCAATGAGCAGTTCTTC.

This chain uses TRBV5-1 with TRBJ2-2; D might be TRBD1 (5 bases). Germline CDR1 reads SGHRS; CDR2 reads YFSETQ. V was cut by 4 bases and J by 3 bases, with 28 bases left in between. The CDR3 extends over 20 amino acids. CDR3: CASSNLTRGGALTYTGELFF. In DNA form, the CDR3 reads TGCGCCAGCAGCAATCTGACCCGCGGTGGGGCTCTCACATACACCGGGGAGCTGTTTTTT.

The rearrangement links TRBV27 to TRBJ2-5; the D call may be TRBD1 or TRBD2 (6 bases each). Germline CDR1 MNHEY, CDR2 SMNVEV (reference sequence). The CDR3 has 14 amino acids. The germline V and J ends were trimmed by 8 bases and 11 bases, with 24 bases remaining between them. The CDR3 nucleotides read TGTGCCAGCTCAAGCCGGGGGCCCTCCAATGAGCAGTACTTC. Translation gives CASSSRGPSNEQYF.

The chain combines TRBV20-1 with TRBJ2-3, with 8 bases aligning to TRBD2. With V trimmed by 5 bases and J by 1 base, 5 bases remained unmatched. The CDR3 contains 14 residues. Germline CDR1 and CDR2: DFQATT and SNEGSKA (reference sequence). CDR3 nucleotide sequence: TGCAGTGCTGAGCGGGGGATTGGCACAGATACGCAGTATTTT. Translation gives CSAERGIGTDTQYF.

In this sample, this clonotype turned up a few times. This rearrangement joins TRBV2 to TRBJ2-5, with TRBD2 matching 11 bases. V shed 6 bases and J 0 bases; nucleotides not matched to a gene: 6. CDR1 and CDR2 (germline): SNHLY, FYNNEI. The CDR3 totals 16 residues. The CDR3 region has the DNA TGTGCCAGCAGCTCGGGACTAGCGGCGAACCAAGAGACCCAGTACTTC. Amino acid sequence: CASSSGLAANQETQYF. Combining the CDR3 with reference TRBV2 and TRBJ2-5 gives the whole variable domain EPEVTQTPSHQVTQMGQEVILRCVPISNHLYFYWYRQILGQKVEFLVSFYNNEISEKSEIFDDQFSVERPDGSNFTLKIRSTKLEDSAMYFCASSSGLAANQETQYFGPGTRLLVL.

The chain uses TRBV12-3 or TRBV12-4 and TRBJ2-4; 9 nucleotides agree with TRBD1. The end of the DNA aligns better with TRBJ2-5, so the J call may be wrong. The CDR3 runs to 15 residues. CDR3 sequence: CASTRGQGIGETQYF. CDR3 in DNA: TGTGCCAGCACCCGAGGACAGGGGATAGGAGAGACCCAGTACTTC.

The chain recombines TRBV10-3 with TRBJ2-5, with 10 bases fitting TRBD2. Germline V gives CDR1 ENHRY, CDR2 SYGVKD. Trimming at V came to 4 bases and at J to 5 bases, leaving 7 bases not matched to a gene. This CDR3 contains 15 residues. The CDR3 region has the DNA TGTGCCATCAGTGCTCTAGCGGGAGTAGGGGAGACCCAGTACTTC. Its protein product is CAISALAGVGETQYF.

The rearrangement uses TRBV4-1 and TRBJ2-3; 12 nucleotides match TRBD2. The V gene's germline CDR1 is MGHRA and CDR2 YSYEKL. With 1 base clipped from V and 0 bases from J, the junction kept 5 bases outside the gene matches. The CDR3 extends over 18 amino acids. CDR3 amino acids: CASSQGLAGVLSTDTQYF. In DNA, the CDR3 is TGCGCCAGCAGCCAAGGACTAGCGGGGGTTCTTAGCACAGATACGCAGTATTTT.

The rearrangement links TRBV4-2 to TRBJ2-5; 13 nucleotides align to TRBD2. Germline V gene sequence: CDR1 LGHNA, CDR2 YNFKEQ. With V trimmed by 4 bases and J by 5 bases, 10 bases remained unmatched. CDR3 length equals 17 residues. DNA for the CDR3: TGTGCCAGCAGCCTTTCACTAGCGGGGGGGCAAAGGGAGACCCAGTACTTC. It specifies CASSLSLAGGQRETQYF.